The present T cell receptor (beta chain) was sequenced within a study of CD8 T cells in ankylosing spondylitis. TCRdb reprocessed the 5' RACE reads via MiXCR and lists one record per CDR3 protein. The sample includes 100,000 to 150,000 distinct CDR3 sequences, 17% seen only once; the top ten take roughly a third. Findings of the study overall: Prior literature has documented some motif variants in synovial fluid and blood from reactive arthritis. Clones tied to disease were said to be significantly enriched in matched ankylosing spondylitis synovial fluid. There was a TCR beta motif, made of several highly homologous variants, that appeared characteristic of ankylosing spondylitis blood.

V was cut by 9 bases and J by 5 bases, with 11 bases left in between. This CDR3 comprises 12 residues. This clonotype appeared a few times. Its target is unknown. This receptor was identified in a male donor with ankylosing spondylitis. The chain combines TRBV12-3 or TRBV12-4 with TRBJ2-1; D unclear. The sample was blood, either unsorted or a sorted T cell fraction (not recorded which). As DNA, the CDR3 is TGTGCCAGTTTGGTCAGTCACAATGAGCAGTTCTTC. This sequence encodes CASLVSHNEQFF.